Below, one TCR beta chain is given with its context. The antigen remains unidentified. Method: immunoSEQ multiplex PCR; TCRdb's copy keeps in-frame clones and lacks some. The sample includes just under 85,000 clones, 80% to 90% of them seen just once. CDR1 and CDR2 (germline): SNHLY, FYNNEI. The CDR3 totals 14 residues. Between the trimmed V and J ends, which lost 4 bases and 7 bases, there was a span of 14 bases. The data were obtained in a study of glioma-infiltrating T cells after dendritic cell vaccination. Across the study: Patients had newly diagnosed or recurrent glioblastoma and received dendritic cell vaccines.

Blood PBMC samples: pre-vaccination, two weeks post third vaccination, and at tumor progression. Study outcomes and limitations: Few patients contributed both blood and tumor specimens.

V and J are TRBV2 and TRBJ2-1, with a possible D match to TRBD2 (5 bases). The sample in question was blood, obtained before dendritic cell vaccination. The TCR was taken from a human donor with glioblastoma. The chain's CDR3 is CASSVERVGNEQFF. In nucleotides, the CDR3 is TGTGCCAGCAGTGTCGAGAGGGTCGGAAATGAGCAGTTCTTC.